The 19 T cell receptor beta chains reported below all come from one sample, sequenced in a study of radiotherapy plus CTLA-4 blockade in lung cancer. Sequencing used immunoSEQ multiplex PCR; TCRdb keeps in-frame clones, though not all of them. Among some 110,000 clones, about 83% were seen once, and the ten largest hold 2% to 3%. The sample was peripheral blood, taken from a patient treated with radiotherapy plus ipilimumab. These receptors were obtained from a human donor with non-small cell lung cancer that progressed on radiotherapy plus ipilimumab. Some clones in this sample may be carry-over from other donors' samples.

The genes are TRBV11-2 and TRBJ2-5; D is ambiguous. The CDR3 is 15 residues long. Germline lookup yields CDR1 SGHAT and CDR2 FQNNGV. V lost 1 base to trimming and J lost 7 bases, with 16 bases between them. The CDR3 coding sequence is TGTGCCAGCAGCTTAGCTAGTGCCGAAATTGGGACCCAGTACTTC. Translation: CASSLASAEIGTQYF.

Details on this clone: The sample holds other DNA sequences that translate to the same CDR3. The chain links TRBV7-3 to TRBJ1-5, with TRBD1 as a possible D gene (5 bases). This CDR3 contains 13 residues. Germline assignment: CDR1 SGHTA and CDR2 FQGTGA. The V gene lost 2 bases and the J gene lost 5 bases, with 7 bases spanning the gap. CDR3 in DNA: TGTGCCAGCAGCTTAGACAGAGATCAGCCCCAGCATTTT. Translation: CASSLDRDQPQHF.

V is TRBV5-1 and J is TRBJ1-2; D unresolved. The ends were cut back, 0 bases at V and 4 bases at J, with 13 bases in the middle. CDR1 SGHRS and CDR2 YFSETQ come from the germline V gene. The CDR3 sequence is 15 residues long. The CDR3: CASSLDPTARYGYTF. The CDR3 DNA is TGCGCCAGCAGCTTGGACCCGACGGCGCGCTATGGCTACACCTTC.

The chain carries TRBV7-9 and TRBJ1-4; 7 bases line up with TRBD1. Trimming took 4 bases from V and 8 from J; bases not matched to a gene: 7. The CDR3 contains 14 residues. Per germline, CDR1 SEHNR and CDR2 FQNEAQ (reference sequence). CDR3 coding DNA: TGTGCCAGCAGCTCCGGCGGACAGGCGGAAAAACTGTTTTTT. This translates into CASSSGGQAEKLFF. Full variable domain (rest looked up from reference TRBV7-9 and TRBJ1-4): DTGVSQNPRHKITKRGQNVTFRCDPISEHNRLYWYRQTLGQGPEFLTYFQNEAQLEKSRLLSDRFSAERPKGSFSTLEIQRTEQGDSAMYLCASSSGGQAEKLFFGSGTQLSVL.

This clone was observed a few times. The chain recombines TRBV7-3 with TRBJ2-7; D remains ambiguous. Germline CDR1 and CDR2: SGHTA and FQGTGA. The CDR3 totals 13 residues. V lost 2 bases, J lost 6 bases, and 11 bases lay in between. The CDR3 DNA reads TGTGCCAGCAGCTTAGTCCCGCAAGTCGAGCAGTACTTC. It encodes CASSLVPQVEQYF.

V is TRBV15 and J is TRBJ1-2, with D perhaps TRBD1 (5 bases). Germline assignment: CDR1 LNHNV and CDR2 YYDKDF (reference sequence). The length of the CDR3 is 13 residues. The V gene lost 0 bases and the J gene lost 8 bases, with 10 bases spanning the gap. CDR3 amino acids: CATSRDRDNGYTF. The CDR3 bases are TGTGCCACCAGCAGAGACAGGGATAACGGCTACACCTTC.

The chain links TRBV19 to TRBJ1-2; D gene unclear. V lost 6 bases and J lost 0, with 8 bases in between. The germline V gene has CDR1 LNHDA and CDR2 SQIVND (reference sequence). The CDR3 contains 13 residues. Written as DNA, the CDR3 is TGTGCCAGTAGCGGACTGCCTAACTATGGCTACACCTTC. Translated: CASSGLPNYGYTF.

This chain connects TRBV18 to TRBJ2-7; TRBD1 is a possible D gene (6 bases). The germline V gene has CDR1 KGHSH and CDR2 LQKENI. The CDR3 length is 14 residues. Trimming shortened V by 6 bases and J by 3 bases, and 15 bases separated the two germline ends. The CDR3 nucleotides read TGTGCCAGCTCTCCCGGGACAACCGACTACGAGCAGTACTTC. It specifies CASSPGTTDYEQYF.

The J gene is TRBJ2-6, the V gene TRBV7-2; D is possibly TRBD1 (6 bases). V was pared by 2 bases and J by 2 bases, with 16 bases between. The CDR3 is 18 amino acids. From germline, CDR1 is SGHTA and CDR2 FQGNSA. As DNA, the CDR3 is TGTGCCAGCAGCTTAATATGGGGGCGCAAAGCTGGGGCCAACGTCCTGACTTTC. Its translation: CASSLIWGRKAGANVLTF.

The gene calls are TRBV7-9 and TRBJ1-4; the D is unclear. With 3 bases removed from V and 0 bases from J, the gap between germline ends came to 5 bases. This CDR3 spans 14 amino acids. Germline V gene lookup returns CDR1 SEHNR and CDR2 FQNEAQ (reference sequence). In DNA form, the CDR3 reads TGTGCCAGCAGCTTGGGTGCAACTAATGAAAAACTGTTTTTT. Translating it yields CASSLGATNEKLFF.

This clone was seen a single time. The J gene is TRBJ2-3, the V gene TRBV19; no firm D call. The length of the CDR3 is 14 residues. Trimming cost V 10 bases and J 2 bases, with 16 bases left between them. Germline assignment: CDR1 LNHDA and CDR2 SQIVND (reference sequence). The CDR3 spells CATSLGVSTDTQYF. DNA for the CDR3: TGTGCCACTTCCCTTGGAGTTTCCACAGATACGCAGTATTTT.

This chain uses TRBV2 with TRBJ2-5; the D is unclear. Trimming took 7 bases from V and 2 from J, leaving 11 bases between them. This CDR3 has 13 amino acids. CDR1 is SNHLY and CDR2 is FYNNEI in the germline V gene. The CDR3 DNA reads TGTGCCAGCAATGGGAATTCTCAAGAGACCCAGTACTTC. As protein: CASNGNSQETQYF.

The chain couples TRBV15 to TRBJ1-2; a possible D gene is TRBD1 (5 bases). Per germline, CDR1 LNHNV and CDR2 YYDKDF (reference sequence). CDR3 length: 13 residues. V was pared by 6 bases and J by 6 bases, with 14 bases between. CDR3 sequence reads: CATRRSGSHGYTF. For the CDR3, the DNA is TGTGCCACCAGACGTTCAGGGTCTCATGGCTACACCTTC.

This sequence joins TRBV7-2 and TRBJ1-6; no clear D. Germline V CDR1 and CDR2: SGHTA, FQGNSA. Trimming left V 0 bases short and J 9 bases short, with 3 bases between. The CDR3 is made up of 12 amino acids. DNA for the CDR3: TGTGCCAGCAGCTTAGCGCTTTCACCCCTCCACTTT. It specifies CASSLALSPLHF.

The genes are TRBV9 and TRBJ2-5; D uncertain. Germline V lookup: CDR1 SGDLS, CDR2 YYNGEE. V was shortened by 3 bases and J by 3 bases, with 15 bases between the two germline ends. This CDR3 has 15 amino acids. As DNA, the CDR3 is TGTGCCAGCAGCGGAACTTTAACACCCGAAGAGACCCAGTACTTC. This translates into CASSGTLTPEETQYF.

The genes are TRBV7-3 and TRBJ2-5; TRBD1 matches at 8 bases. CDR3 length equals 15 residues. The germline V gene encodes CDR1 SGHTA and CDR2 FQGTGA. The junction had 9 bases not matched to a gene; V was cut back by 4 bases and J by 5 bases. The CDR3 sequence is CASSSRQGPWETQYF. CDR3 DNA sequence: TGTGCCAGCAGCTCCAGACAGGGGCCGTGGGAGACCCAGTACTTC.

The chain recombines TRBV6-5 with TRBJ2-1, with D unresolved. CDR1 is MNHEY and CDR2 is SVGAGI in the germline V gene. This CDR3 region has 12 residues. V lost 6 bases to trimming and J lost 6 bases, with 9 bases between them. CDR3 region: CASRMLGNEQFF. The CDR3, as DNA: TGTGCCAGCAGGATGCTCGGCAATGAGCAGTTCTTC.

The CDR3 nucleotides are TGTGCCAGCAGCCAAGTGATAGCGGAGACCCAGTACTTC. This translates into CASSQVIAETQYF. The rearrangement joins TRBV14 to TRBJ2-5; a possible D gene is TRBD2 (5 bases). The CDR3 totals 13 residues. Germline CDR1 SGHDN, CDR2 FVKESK. Trimming stripped 1 base from V and 5 bases from J, with 8 bases between.

This chain uses TRBV2 with TRBJ1-3; D gene unclear. Germline V gives CDR1 SNHLY, CDR2 FYNNEI. Trimming took off 4 bases at V and 0 bases at J, with 7 bases between the two ends. The CDR3 has 14 residues. The CDR3 here is CASSGASSGNTIYF. For the CDR3, the DNA is TGTGCCAGCAGTGGGGCCAGCTCTGGAAACACCATATATTTT.